This TCR beta chain comes out of a study of T cell responses to AZD1222 COVID-19 vaccine. CDR3 length: 15 residues. V was pared by 0 bases and J by 2 bases, with 10 bases between. CDR1 KGHSH and CDR2 LQKENI come from the germline V gene. This table comes from immunoSEQ multiplex PCR, and its TCRdb copy is limited to in-frame clones, with some not included. The table includes 150,000 to 200,000 clones, approximately 94% detected once. This clone was seen just once. The source is an adult who received the AZD1222 COVID-19 vaccine. The source material was peripheral blood, sampled 28 days after the second AZD1222 dose. The chain combines TRBV18 with TRBJ1-1; no definite D call. Here the CDR3 DNA reads TGTGCCAGCTCACCACCCCAGGCTAGAAACACTGAAGCTTTCTTT. As protein: CASSPPQARNTEAFF. Full variable domain (outside the CDR3, taken from reference TRBV18 and TRBJ1-1): NAGVMQNPRHLVRRRGQEARLRCSPMKGHSHVYWYRQLPEEGLKFMVYLQKENIIDESGMPKERFSAEFPKEGPSILRIQQVVRGDSAAYFCASSPPQARNTEAFFGQGTRLTVV.